The rows below give T cell receptor beta chains drawn from one sample of a study of shared clonotypes between healthy human individuals. Clones were sequenced by immunoSEQ multiplex PCR, and TCRdb holds only the in-frame ones, with some missing. The top ten hold around 0.4% of the sample, which has about 2.4 million clones, 93% seen once. Material: naive CD4+ T cells from PBMCs. The receptors were sampled from a man aged 18-30 years in good health. Some clones in this sample may be carry-over from other donors' samples. Both conserved end residues are part of each CDR3. Fields, in order: CDR3 DNA, CDR3 protein, clone size, V gene, J gene, D gene, CDR3 length. D genes are given only for firm matches. Rows may omit the clone size; those that give it use once, few, many or a size class.

TGTGCCAGCAGCTTAGGGGGACAGGGGTCGGGCGGCTACACCTTC	CASSLGGQGSGGYTF	.	TRBV11-3	TRBJ1-2	TRBD1	15
TGTGCCAGCAGCTTAGTTGTGTATGAGGGAAACTATGGCTACACCTTC	CASSLVVYEGNYGYTF	.	TRBV7-8	TRBJ1-2	.	16
TGTGCCAGCAGCTTAGATGGTGGTATCGGGGCTTTCTTT	CASSLDGGIGAFF	few	TRBV7-9	TRBJ1-1	.	13
TGCGCCAGCAGCTTGGGGGGGATTAACTATGGCTACACCTTC	CASSLGGINYGYTF	.	TRBV5-1	TRBJ1-2	.	14
TGCGCCAGCAGCTCTTTAGCGGGAGACGTCACAGATACGCAGTATTTT	CASSSLAGDVTDTQYF	.	TRBV5-1	TRBJ2-3	TRBD2	16
TGTGCCAGCAGTCTCCGGGGGGAGCAGCCCCAGCATTTT	CASSLRGEQPQHF	.	TRBV6-1	TRBJ1-5	.	13
TGCAGCGTTGAACTAGCGGGAGCTTTAAATGAGCAGTTCTTC	CSVELAGALNEQFF	.	TRBV29-1	TRBJ2-1	TRBD2	14
TGTGCCAGCTCACCCGCCGGGGGACCCTACGAGCAGTACTTC	CASSPAGGPYEQYF	once	TRBV18	TRBJ2-7	.	14
TGTGCCAGCAGCTTAGGCTTAGGTTGGACAGACCAAGAGACCCAGTACTTC	CASSLGLGWTDQETQYF	.	TRBV7-2	TRBJ2-5	.	17
TGTGCCAGCACCTGGGACAGAAACTCTGGAAACACCATATATTTT	CASTWDRNSGNTIYF	few	TRBV2	TRBJ1-3	TRBD1	15
TGTGCTAGTGGTTTATCTGGCGGGAGGGCCGCAGATACGCAGTATTTT	CASGLSGGRAADTQYF	.	TRBV12-5	TRBJ2-3	TRBD2	16
TGCGCCAGCAGTGGGGGAGAGAGAGAAGGCGATACGCAGTATTTT	CASSGGEREGDTQYF	.	TRBV10-1	TRBJ2-3	.	15
TGTGCCAGCAGTTCCGGGACAGTGATCAATCAGCCCCAGCATTTT	CASSSGTVINQPQHF	.	TRBV27	TRBJ1-5	TRBD1	15
TGTGCCAGCAGCTTGGGGTTGAGGGAACTGTTTTTT	CASSLGLRELFF	.	TRBV5-6	TRBJ1-4	.	12
TGTGCCAGCAGGACAGGGGCCTACGAGCAGTACTTC	CASRTGAYEQYF	.	TRBV2	TRBJ2-7	TRBD1	12
TGTGCCAGCAGTTTAGGGCCGGAGTATGGCTACACCTTC	CASSLGPEYGYTF	.	TRBV28	TRBJ1-2	.	13
TGTGCCTGGAAATCAGAGCGCCTCTATAATTCACCCCTCCACTTT	CAWKSERLYNSPLHF	.	TRBV30	TRBJ1-6	.	15
TGCGCCAGCAGCTGGGAGACGGCAGTTATGAACACTGAAGCTTTCTTT	CASSWETAVMNTEAFF	once	TRBV5-1	TRBJ1-1	.	16
TGTGCCAGCAGTTACTCGGGTAGCGGGGGCTCCTACGAGCAGTACTTC	CASSYSGSGGSYEQYF	.	TRBV6-6	TRBJ2-7	TRBD2	16
TGCGCCAGCAGCTTGGGACAGGGGGACACCGGGGAGCTGTTTTTT	CASSLGQGDTGELFF	few	TRBV5-1	TRBJ2-2	TRBD1	15
TGCGCCAGCAGCTTGGAGGCTAGTAGGCAGTTCTTC	CASSLEASRQFF	.	TRBV5-1	TRBJ2-1	.	12
TGTGCCAGCACCTCCCCGGGACACTTCTACGAGCAGTACTTC	CASTSPGHFYEQYF	once	TRBV28	TRBJ2-7	.	14
TGTGCCAGCAGCACCGAGGTGGACCCGCGATACGAGCAGTACTTC	CASSTEVDPRYEQYF	once	TRBV9	TRBJ2-7	.	15
TGTGCCAGCAGCGTAGGGGCGACCGAAAGCTACGAGCAGTACTTC	CASSVGATESYEQYF	few	TRBV9	TRBJ2-7	.	15
TGTGCCAGCAGCAAAACAGGGGGATCGTCCTACGAGCAGTACTTC	CASSKTGGSSYEQYF	.	TRBV9	TRBJ2-7	TRBD1	15
TGCAGTGCTCCACTCCTGGGGGAGCAGTTCTTC	CSAPLLGEQFF	.	TRBV20-1	TRBJ2-1	.	11
TGTGCCAGCAGCTTGGTTAGGCCCTCTGGAAACACCATATATTTT	CASSLVRPSGNTIYF	.	TRBV5-8	TRBJ1-3	.	15
TGTGCCAGCAGCAGGGGGAGTCCCCAAGAGACCCAGTACTTC	CASSRGSPQETQYF	.	TRBV9	TRBJ2-5	.	14
TGTGCCAGCAGTCAGGACAGGGTGAGGGAAAAACTGTTTTTT	CASSQDRVREKLFF	.	TRBV28	TRBJ1-4	TRBD1	14
TGTGCCAGCAGTCCAGCCAGGGGTTATGGCTACACCTTC	CASSPARGYGYTF	.	TRBV28	TRBJ1-2	.	13
TGTGCCAGCTCCAGGACAGAGACCTACAATGAGCAGTTCTTC	CASSRTETYNEQFF	.	TRBV28	TRBJ2-1	.	14